This TCR beta chain was sequenced for a study of blood T cell repertoires in COVID-19. Clones were sequenced by immunoSEQ multiplex PCR, and TCRdb holds only the in-frame ones, with some missing. The sample holds roughly 230,000 clones; over 75% are singletons and the top ten take 4.5% to 6%. V lost 0 bases to trimming and J lost 9 bases, with 18 bases between them. The germline V gene has CDR1 SGHRS and CDR2 YFSETQ. CDR3 size: 15 residues. The rearrangement uses TRBV5-1 and TRBJ1-1; D is possibly TRBD1 (6 bases). The sample consisted of peripheral blood. This TCR was sampled from a man aged 45-65 years with COVID-19, enrolled during active disease. The CDR3 sequence is CASSLDPMTGAKAFF. The CDR3 nucleotides read TGCGCCAGCAGCTTGGATCCTATGACAGGCGCTAAAGCTTTCTTT. Combining the CDR3 with reference TRBV5-1 and TRBJ1-1 gives the whole variable domain KAGVTQTPRYLIKTRGQQVTLSCSPISGHRSVSWYQQTPGQGLQFLFEYFSETQRNKGNFPGRFSGRQFSNSRSEMNVSTLELGDSALYLCASSLDPMTGAKAFFGQGTRLTVV.